This TCR beta chain emerged from a study of shared clonotypes between healthy human individuals. Notes on the study in general: Larger richness was generally estimated for naive than memory subsets. Researchers sampled blood only, noting tissue repertoires likely differ.

Method: immunoSEQ multiplex PCR; TCRdb's copy keeps in-frame clones and lacks some. The table has hundreds of thousands of clones, around 95% seen once. CD45RO-negative cells were positively selected for CCR7, leaving out terminally differentiated effector memory CD45RA+ cells. The CDR3 consists of 12 residues. Germline V lookup: CDR1 MDHEN, CDR2 SYDVKM. Trimming pared 6 bases from V and 9 bases from J, leaving 9 bases between. Concerning this clone: Its antigen is unidentified.

The specimen sequenced was naive CD8+ T cells sorted from blood. The sequence was collected from a woman aged 25 to 39 in good health. The chain uses TRBV28 and TRBJ1-6, with D possibly matching TRBD1 (6 bases). The CDR3 DNA is TGTGCCAGCAGCCGGGACACTTCACCCCTCCACTTT. It encodes CASSRDTSPLHF.